This note documents a single T cell receptor (beta chain) sequence. Arm-PCR of CDR3 regions with iRepertoire HTBI primers generated TCR beta libraries. Using its own MiXCR run on the multiplex PCR reads, TCRdb lists one record per CDR3 protein. The table shows 360,000 or so distinct CDR3 sequences, with approximately 23% occurring only once. The V and J ends lost 5 bases and 4 bases respectively, with 32 bases between them. CDR3 length equals 20 residues. Looked up from germline, CDR1 is MNHNS and CDR2 is SASEGT. Time point meaning: persistent/refractory GD, antithyroid drugs over 5 years with positive TRAb. Researchers made the TCR library from RNA that was extracted from PBMCs. This sample is part of a study of regulatory T cells in long-lasting Graves disease. Study-wide context: More than 5 years of antithyroid drugs with positive TSH receptor antibodies defined persistent Graves' disease.

The source of this sequence is a woman between 40 and 50 years old with Graves disease. The sequencing used peripheral blood mononuclear cells (PBMCs), collected when the disease was refractory, from a patient treated with antithyroid drugs. The chain joins TRBV6-1 to TRBJ2-5; possible D gene TRBD1, 8 bases. The CDR3 is CASSPPDRVFTARESETQYF. CDR3 nucleotides: TGTGCCAGCAGTCCGCCGGACAGGGTGTTTACAGCGCGGGAGTCAGAGACCCAGTACTTC.